These T cell receptor beta chains were read from a single sample in a study of OX40 agonist ivuxolimab in advanced cancers. The repertoire was sequenced with immunoSEQ multiplex PCR; TCRdb's copy has only in-frame clones and lacks some. The sample lists approximately 70,000 clones; about nine tenths were seen once. Sequencing was performed on CD4+ or CD8+ T cells sorted from blood, taken in a trial of the OX40 agonist ivuxolimab. Source of these receptors: an adult with an advanced solid tumor such as melanoma, head and neck, liver or kidney cancer. Each CDR3 is given with its conserved first and last residue. The D gene is left open where the match is weak. Not all rows give a size; the values are once, few, many and, for expanded clones, a class.

cdr3_nt | cdr3_aa | clone_size | d_call | j_call | v_call
TGCGCCAGCAGCCCCCTCCCGGGACTAGCGGGGGGCAAAGATACGCAGTATTTT | CASSPLPGLAGGKDTQYF | - | TRBD2 | TRBJ2-3 | TRBV5-1
TGTGCCAGCTCACCCGGACAGGGAAACACCATATATTTT | CASSPGQGNTIYF | - | - | TRBJ1-3 | TRBV18
TGTGCCAGCAGCTTGGACAGCTCTAATTCACCCCTCCACTTT | CASSLDSSNSPLHF | - | - | TRBJ1-6 | TRBV5-6
TGTGCCGGGGGGCCGGGACCCCAAGGGACCCAGTACTTC | CAGGPGPQGTQYF | - | - | TRBJ2-5 | TRBV10-3
TGCAGCGCCGACAGGGGAAGAGGCACCGGGGAGCTGTTTTTT | CSADRGRGTGELFF | - | TRBD1 | TRBJ2-2 | TRBV29-1
TGTGCCAGTAGGCGAATCGGCGAGGAGACCCAGTACTTC | CASRRIGEETQYF | - | - | TRBJ2-5 | TRBV19
TGTGCCATCGCCCAGGAGTCTTACGAGCAGTACTTC | CAIAQESYEQYF | - | - | TRBJ2-7 | TRBV10-3
TGTGCCAGCAGCCAAACAGTCCCGGGACAGGGATTCAGGGTCACAGATACGCAGTATTTT | CASSQTVPGQGFRVTDTQYF | - | TRBD1 | TRBJ2-3 | TRBV14
TGTGCCAGCAGACTCCGTCGAGGGCGCGGCTACACCTTC | CASRLRRGRGYTF | - | - | TRBJ1-2 | TRBV6-5
TGCGCCAGCTCCCGGAGGGGGGGGATTGAGGGCTATGGCTACACCTTC | CASSRRGGIEGYGYTF | - | - | TRBJ1-2 | TRBV5-1
TGTGCCAGCAGACGTCCCGGGACAGGGACCACTGAAGCTTTCTTT | CASRRPGTGTTEAFF | - | TRBD1 | TRBJ1-1 | TRBV28
TGTGCCAGCAGCCAAGTAATCGATGAGCAGTTCTTC | CASSQVIDEQFF | - | - | TRBJ2-1 | TRBV4-2
TGTGCCAGCAGCTTAGCTGAGGGGAACACCGGGGAGCTGTTTTTT | CASSLAEGNTGELFF | - | - | TRBJ2-2 | TRBV7-8
TGTGCCAGCATATTAATCTTGAACACTGAAGCTTTCTTT | CASILILNTEAFF | - | - | TRBJ1-1 | TRBV2
TGCGCCAGCAGCCAAGAGGAAGGTAGAGGTAATGAAAAACTGTTTTTT | CASSQEEGRGNEKLFF | - | - | TRBJ1-4 | TRBV4-1
TGTGCCAGCAGTGGGCGGTACCAAGAGACCCAGTACTTC | CASSGRYQETQYF | - | - | TRBJ2-5 | TRBV11-3
TGTGCCAGCAGCGTACTAGCGGGGGAGCAGTACTTC | CASSVLAGEQYF | - | TRBD2 | TRBJ2-7 | TRBV9
TGTGCCAGCAGCTTAGCCGGGAGCGCCTACGAGCAGTACTTC | CASSLAGSAYEQYF | - | - | TRBJ2-7 | TRBV7-6
TGTGCCAGTTCCTACAGGGATTTGAACTATGGCTACACCTTC | CASSYRDLNYGYTF | - | - | TRBJ1-2 | TRBV19
TGTGCCAGCAGCGACAGGGGGTTCAGCTCTGGAAACACCATATATTTT | CASSDRGFSSGNTIYF | - | TRBD1 | TRBJ1-3 | TRBV11-3
TGTGCCAGCAGCTTGAACCCGGGACAGACCTACAATGAGCAGTTCTTC | CASSLNPGQTYNEQFF | - | TRBD1 | TRBJ2-1 | TRBV5-4
TGTGCCAGCAAAGGTGCAGGAGCTAATGAAAAACTGTTTTTT | CASKGAGANEKLFF | - | - | TRBJ1-4 | TRBV27
TGTGCCAGCAGCTTTCAGGGTGAGACCCAGTACTTC | CASSFQGETQYF | - | - | TRBJ2-5 | TRBV5-4
TGTGCCAGCGTAGCGTCCTGGGCCAACGTCCTGACTTTC | CASVASWANVLTF | - | - | TRBJ2-6 | TRBV28
TGCAGCGGGACAGGGGCACCCGTTGCGGGGACCCAGTACTTC | CSGTGAPVAGTQYF | once | TRBD1 | TRBJ2-5 | TRBV29-1
TGCGCCAGCAGCTTGGGGAGCGGGGAGTACACAGATACGCAGTATTTT | CASSLGSGEYTDTQYF | - | TRBD2 | TRBJ2-3 | TRBV5-1
TGTGCCAGCAGTTTATCGGCGGACGAGCAGTACTTC | CASSLSADEQYF | - | - | TRBJ2-7 | TRBV28